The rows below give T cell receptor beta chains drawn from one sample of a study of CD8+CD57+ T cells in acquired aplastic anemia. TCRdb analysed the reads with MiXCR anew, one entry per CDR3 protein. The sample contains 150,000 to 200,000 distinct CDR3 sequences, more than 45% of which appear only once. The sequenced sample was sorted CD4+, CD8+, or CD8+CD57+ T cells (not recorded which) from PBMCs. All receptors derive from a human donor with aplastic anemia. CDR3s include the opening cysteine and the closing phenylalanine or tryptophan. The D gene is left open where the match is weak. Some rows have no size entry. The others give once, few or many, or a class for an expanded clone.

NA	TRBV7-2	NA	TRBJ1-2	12	TGTGCCAGCACCACCGACAGGATTGGCTACACCTTC	CASTTDRIGYTF
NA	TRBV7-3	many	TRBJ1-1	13	TGTGCCAGCAGCTTAGGAGGGCACACTGAAGCTTTCTTT	CASSLGGHTEAFF
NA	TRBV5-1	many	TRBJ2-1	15	TGCGCCAGCAGCTTGGGCCATGCTAGGGACAATGAGCAGTTCTTC	CASSLGHARDNEQFF
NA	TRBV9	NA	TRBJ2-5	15	TGTGCCAGCAGCGTAAATCAGGGACGCCAAGAGACCCAGTACTTC	CASSVNQGRQETQYF
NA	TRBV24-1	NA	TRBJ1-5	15	TGTGCCACCAGTGATTCCCGTGCACGCTTCGGGCCCCAGCATTTT	CATSDSRARFGPQHF
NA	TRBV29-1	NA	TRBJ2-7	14	TGCAGCGTAGACACCCAGGGGCCCCCCTACGAGCAGTACTTC	CSVDTQGPPYEQYF
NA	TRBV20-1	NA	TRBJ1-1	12	TGCAGTGCTAGGATTGGGAGCACTGAAGCTCTCTTT	CSARIGSTEALF
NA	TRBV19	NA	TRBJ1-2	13	TGTGCCAGTAGTATGGAAACCTGGGGTGGCTACACCTTC	CASSMETWGGYTF
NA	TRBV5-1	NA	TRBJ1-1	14	TGCGCCAGCAGAGGTGGCAGCTCTAACACCGAAGCTTTCTTT	CASRGGSSNTEAFF
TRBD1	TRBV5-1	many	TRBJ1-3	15	TGCGCCAGCAGCCGACAGGGGGACTCTGGAAACACCATATATTTT	CASSRQGDSGNTIYF
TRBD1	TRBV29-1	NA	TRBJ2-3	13	TGCAGCCTGGACAGGGGTCGCACAGATACGCAGTATTTT	CSLDRGRTDTQYF
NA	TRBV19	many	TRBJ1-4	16	TGTGCCAGTAGTAGTTCCGGGTACGATGCGGTGGGAAAACTGTTTTTT	CASSSSGYDAVGKLFF
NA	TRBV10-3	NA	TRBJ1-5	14	TGTGCCATCAGTGAGCGGACACTCAATCAGCCCCAGCATTTT	CAISERTLNQPQHF
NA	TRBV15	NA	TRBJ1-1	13	TGTGCCACCAGCAGACTAAAGAACACTGAAGCTTTCTTT	CATSRLKNTEAFF
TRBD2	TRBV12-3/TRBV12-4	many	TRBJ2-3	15	TGTGCCAGCAGCCCAACTAGCGTAGGCACAGATACGCAGTATTTT	CASSPTSVGTDTQYF
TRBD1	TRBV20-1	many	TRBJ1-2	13	TGCAGTGCTACGTCGACAGGGCCCCGCGGCTACACCTTC	CSATSTGPRGYTF
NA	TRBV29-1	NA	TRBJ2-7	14	TGCAGCGTTCGGAAAACCGGCCCGGCGGAGGAGCAGTACTTC	CSVRKTGPAEEQYF
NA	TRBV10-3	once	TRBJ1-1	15	TGTGCCATCAGTGACCCGGCCCGGCCGAACACTGAAGCTTTCTTT	CAISDPARPNTEAFF
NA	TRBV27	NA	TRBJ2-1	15	TGTACCAGCAGTTTATGGGGGGACTCTTACAATGAGCAGTTCTTC	CTSSLWGDSYNEQFF
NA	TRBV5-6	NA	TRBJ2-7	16	TGTGCCAGCAGCTTGAGGCCAGTCCCAAGCACCTACGAGCAGTACTTC	CASSLRPVPSTYEQYF